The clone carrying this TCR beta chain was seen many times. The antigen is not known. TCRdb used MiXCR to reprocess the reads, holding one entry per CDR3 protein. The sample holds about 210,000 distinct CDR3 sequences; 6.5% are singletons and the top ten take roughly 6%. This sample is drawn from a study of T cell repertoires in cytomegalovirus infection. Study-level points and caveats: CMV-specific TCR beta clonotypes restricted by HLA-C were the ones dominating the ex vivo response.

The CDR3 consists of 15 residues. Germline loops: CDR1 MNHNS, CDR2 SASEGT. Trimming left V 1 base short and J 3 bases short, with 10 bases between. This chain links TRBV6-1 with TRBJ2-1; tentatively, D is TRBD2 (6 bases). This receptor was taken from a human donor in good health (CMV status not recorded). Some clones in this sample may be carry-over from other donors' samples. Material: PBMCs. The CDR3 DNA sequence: TGTGCCAGCAGTGAAGGAAAGCGGGTCTACAATGAGCAGTTCTTC. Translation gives CASSEGKRVYNEQFF.